This TCR beta chain was profiled in a study of shared clonotypes between healthy human individuals. This CDR3 has 16 amino acids. The V gene's germline CDR1 is KGHSH and CDR2 LQKENI. The ends were cut back, 3 bases at V and 3 bases at J, with 16 bases in the middle. Naive CD8 cells, CD45RO-negative and positively selected for CCR7, excluded terminally differentiated effector memory CD45RA+ cells. Method: immunoSEQ multiplex PCR; TCRdb's copy keeps in-frame clones and lacks some. Of about 2.1 million clones listed, 93% are singletons. This receptor was obtained from a man younger than 35 in good health. Some clones in this sample may be carry-over from other donors' samples. The specimen sequenced was naive CD8+ T cells from PBMCs. The chain joins TRBV18 to TRBJ2-3, with D perhaps TRBD1 or TRBD2 (7 bases each). The CDR3, as DNA: TGTGCCAGCTCACCCAGGGAGGGGGCTGGGACAGATACGCAGTATTTT. Protein: CASSPREGAGTDTQYF.